One and the same sample provided the 9 T cell receptor beta chains below, sequenced in a study of T cell responses to AZD1222 COVID-19 vaccine (TCRdb year 2021). Interpreted using the paper, the time point label stands for: baseline before first vaccination. In the paper's terms, the treatment or condition label means: meningococcal conjugate vaccine given as trial control. The library was generated by the immunoSEQ multiplex PCR assay. TCRdb took over this immuneACCESS table, retaining in-frame rearrangements with V and J assigned. Such tables are incomplete; in checked studies, under half of the missing clones stem from an unresolved V gene, and the remainder is unexplained. The sample has 95,000 to 130,000 clones on record, roughly 88% of them singletons. The ten largest clones take up roughly 4.3% of the sample. Sequenced here: peripheral blood, sampled on day 0 of MenACWY control vaccination. Receptors originate from an adult in good health.

This chain uses TRBV18 with TRBJ1-2; 9 bases map to TRBD1. With 2 bases clipped from V and 3 bases from J, the junction kept 7 bases outside the gene matches. This CDR3 has 16 amino acids. Germline loops: CDR1 KGHSH, CDR2 LQKENI. The CDR3 DNA follows: TGTGCCAGCTCACCAACTCGGACAGGGGCTGACTATGGCTACACCTTC. Protein product: CASSPTRTGADYGYTF.

This chain connects TRBV27 to TRBJ2-1; 11 bases map to TRBD2. The CDR3 sequence is 15 residues long. Germline V CDR1 and CDR2: MNHEY, SMNVEV (reference sequence). The ends lost 6 bases at V and 4 bases at J; junction bases unmatched: 5. The CDR3: CASSRLAGSYNEQFF. Written as DNA, the CDR3 is TGTGCCAGCAGCCGACTAGCGGGGTCTTACAATGAGCAGTTCTTC.

Of note for this clone: Relative to the germline gene, one junction end is altered; a read error may explain this. The V call is TRBV7-8, the J call TRBJ1-4; tentative D call: TRBD1 (5 bases). Germline values: CDR1 SGHVS, CDR2 FQNEAQ. The CDR3 runs to 16 residues. The CDR3 nucleotides are TGTGCCAGCCGCTTGACAGAATTAACAACTAATGAAAAACTGTTTTTT. It yields the protein CASRLTELTTNEKLFF.

The chain combines TRBV9 with TRBJ1-3; 10 bases match TRBD1. V lost 3 bases, J lost 2 bases, and 5 bases stayed unmatched. The CDR3 spans 16 residues. Germline V gene data show CDR1 as SGDLS and CDR2 as YYNGEE. CDR3 DNA sequence: TGTGCCAGCAGCGCCGCCGGGACAGGGGCTGGAAACACCATATATTTT. Protein: CASSAAGTGAGNTIYF.

V and J are TRBV27 and TRBJ2-1; TRBD2 aligns across 8 bases. V shed 3 bases and J 4 bases; nucleotides not matched to a gene: 5. This CDR3 has 15 amino acids. CDR1 is MNHEY and CDR2 is SMNVEV in the germline V gene (reference sequence). Written as DNA, the CDR3 is TGTGCCAGCAGTTTGATGGCGGGGGGTTACAATGAGCAGTTCTTC. Translation: CASSLMAGGYNEQFF.

This rearrangement joins TRBV7-2 to TRBJ2-5, with D perhaps matching TRBD2 (5 bases). The length of the CDR3 is 14 residues. Germline CDR1 SGHTA, CDR2 FQGNSA. V was clipped by 2 bases and J by 4 bases, with 11 bases between them. The CDR3 DNA sequence: TGTGCCAGCAGCTTACCCAGCGGAGGAGAGACCCAGTACTTC. Translation gives CASSLPSGGETQYF.

CDR3 nucleotides: TGTGCCAGCAGCAAAACGGGACAGGGGGCGCTGGCTAATGAAAAACTGTTTTTT. Its translation is CASSKTGQGALANEKLFF. The chain uses TRBV21-1 and TRBJ1-4; the tabulated D call, TRBD1, remains unverified against the DNA. TRBV21-1 is recorded as a pseudogene. The length of the CDR3 is 18 residues.

The chain uses TRBV6-4 and TRBJ2-3; 10 nucleotides match TRBD2. Germline-derived CDR1 and CDR2 are MRHNA and SNTAGT. The V segment lost 6 bases and the J segment 3 bases; nucleotides outside the gene matches: 3. This CDR3 contains 14 residues. The chain's CDR3 is CASRQAGGTDTQYF. CDR3 bases: TGTGCCAGCAGGCAAGCGGGGGGGACAGATACGCAGTATTTT.

This sequence joins TRBV5-6 and TRBJ1-5, with 8 bases aligning to TRBD1. The germline CDR1 and CDR2 sequences are SGHDT and YYEEEE. After removal of 3 bases from V and 1 base from J, the junction contained 12 bases not matched to a gene. This CDR3 contains 18 residues. The DNA of the CDR3 is TGTGCCAGCAGCTCCACGGCGGCAGGGGGCCGCAGCAATCAGCCCCAGCATTTT. Encoded protein: CASSSTAAGGRSNQPQHF.